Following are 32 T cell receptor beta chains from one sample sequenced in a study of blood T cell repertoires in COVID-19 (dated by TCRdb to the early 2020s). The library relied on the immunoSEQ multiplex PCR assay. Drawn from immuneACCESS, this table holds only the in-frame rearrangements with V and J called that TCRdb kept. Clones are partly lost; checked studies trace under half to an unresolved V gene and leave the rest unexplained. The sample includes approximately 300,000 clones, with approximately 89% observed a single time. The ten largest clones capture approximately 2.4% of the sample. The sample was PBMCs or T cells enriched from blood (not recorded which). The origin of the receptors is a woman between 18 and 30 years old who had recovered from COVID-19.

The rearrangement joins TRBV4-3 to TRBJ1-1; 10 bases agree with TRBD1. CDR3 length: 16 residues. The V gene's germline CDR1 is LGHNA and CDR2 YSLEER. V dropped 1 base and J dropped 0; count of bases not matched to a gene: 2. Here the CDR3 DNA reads TGCGCCAGCAGCCAAGGAGGGACAGGGGTGAACACTGAAGCTTTCTTT. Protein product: CASSQGGTGVNTEAFF.

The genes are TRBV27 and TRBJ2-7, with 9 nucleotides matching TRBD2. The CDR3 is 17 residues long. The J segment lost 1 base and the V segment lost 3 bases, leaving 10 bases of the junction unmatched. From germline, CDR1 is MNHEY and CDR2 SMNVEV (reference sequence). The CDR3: CASSFIAGADLSYEQYF. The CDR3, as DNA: TGTGCCAGCAGTTTTATAGCGGGGGCCGACTTATCCTACGAGCAGTACTTC.

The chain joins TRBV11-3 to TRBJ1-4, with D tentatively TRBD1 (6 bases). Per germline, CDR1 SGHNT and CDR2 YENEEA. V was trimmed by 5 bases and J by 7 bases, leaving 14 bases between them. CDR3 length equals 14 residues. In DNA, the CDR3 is TGTGCCAGCAGCCGCGGGGGCTCCCGTGAAAAACTGTTTTTT. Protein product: CASSRGGSREKLFF.

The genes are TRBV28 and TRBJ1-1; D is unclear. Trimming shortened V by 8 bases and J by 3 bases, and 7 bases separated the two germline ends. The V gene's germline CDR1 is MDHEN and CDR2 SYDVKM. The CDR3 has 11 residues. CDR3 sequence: CASRVDTEAFF. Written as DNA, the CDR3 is TGTGCCAGCCGCGTAGACACTGAAGCTTTCTTT.

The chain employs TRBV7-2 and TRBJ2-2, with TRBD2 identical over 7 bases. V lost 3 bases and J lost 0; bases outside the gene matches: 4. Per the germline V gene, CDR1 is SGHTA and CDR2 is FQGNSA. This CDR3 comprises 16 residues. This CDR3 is CASSLFGGSNTGELFF. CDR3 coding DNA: TGTGCCAGCAGCTTGTTCGGGGGGTCGAACACCGGGGAGCTGTTTTTT.

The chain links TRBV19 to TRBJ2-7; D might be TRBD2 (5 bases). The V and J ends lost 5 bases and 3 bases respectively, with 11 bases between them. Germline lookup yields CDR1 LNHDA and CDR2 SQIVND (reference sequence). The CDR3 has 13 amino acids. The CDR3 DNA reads TGTGCCAGTAGTCCCCGCGGGCTCTACGAGCAGTACTTC. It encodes CASSPRGLYEQYF.

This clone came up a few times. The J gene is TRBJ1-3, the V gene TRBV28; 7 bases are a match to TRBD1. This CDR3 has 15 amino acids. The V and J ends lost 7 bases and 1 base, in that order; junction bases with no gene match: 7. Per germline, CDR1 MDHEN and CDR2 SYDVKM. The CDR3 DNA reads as TGTGCCAGCACCGCAAGGGGGCTGTCTGGAAACACCATATATTTT. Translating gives CASTARGLSGNTIYF.

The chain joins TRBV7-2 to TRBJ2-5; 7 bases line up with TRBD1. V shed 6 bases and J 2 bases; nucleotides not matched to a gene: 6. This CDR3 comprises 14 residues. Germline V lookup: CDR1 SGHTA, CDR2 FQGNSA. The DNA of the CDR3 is TGTGCCAGCAGTCGAGACAGGGCTCAAGAGACCCAGTACTTC. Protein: CASSRDRAQETQYF.

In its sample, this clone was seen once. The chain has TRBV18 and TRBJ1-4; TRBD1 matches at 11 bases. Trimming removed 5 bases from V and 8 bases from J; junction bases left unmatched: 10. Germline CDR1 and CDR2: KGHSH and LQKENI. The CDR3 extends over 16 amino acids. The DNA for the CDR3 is TGTGCCAGCTCATCTAGGACAGGGGGCGTCTTGGAAAAACTGTTTTTT. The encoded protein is CASSSRTGGVLEKLFF.

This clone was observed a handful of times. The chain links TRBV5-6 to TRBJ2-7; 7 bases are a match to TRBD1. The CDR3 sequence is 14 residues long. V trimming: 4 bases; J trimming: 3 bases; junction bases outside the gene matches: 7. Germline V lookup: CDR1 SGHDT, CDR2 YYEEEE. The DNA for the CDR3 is TGTGCCAGCAGCACGGACAGGATTTACTACGAGCAGTACTTC. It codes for CASSTDRIYYEQYF.

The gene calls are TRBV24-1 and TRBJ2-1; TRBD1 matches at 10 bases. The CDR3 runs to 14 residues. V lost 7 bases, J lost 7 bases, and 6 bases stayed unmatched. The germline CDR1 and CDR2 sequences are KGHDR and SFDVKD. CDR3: CATRGTGVGNEQFF. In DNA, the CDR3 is TGTGCCACCAGGGGGACAGGGGTTGGGAATGAGCAGTTCTTC.

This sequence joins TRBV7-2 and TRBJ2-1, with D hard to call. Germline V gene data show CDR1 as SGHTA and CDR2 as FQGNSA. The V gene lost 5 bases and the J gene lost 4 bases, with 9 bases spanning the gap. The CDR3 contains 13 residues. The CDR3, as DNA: TGTGCCAGCAGCCGCCGGTGGTACAATGAGCAGTTCTTC. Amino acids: CASSRRWYNEQFF. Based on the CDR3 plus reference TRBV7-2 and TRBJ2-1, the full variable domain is GAGVSQSPSNKVTEKGKDVELRCDPISGHTALYWYRQSLGQGLEFLIYFQGNSAPDKSGLPSDRFSAERTGGSVSTLTIQRTQQEDSAVYLCASSRRWYNEQFFGPGTRLTVL.

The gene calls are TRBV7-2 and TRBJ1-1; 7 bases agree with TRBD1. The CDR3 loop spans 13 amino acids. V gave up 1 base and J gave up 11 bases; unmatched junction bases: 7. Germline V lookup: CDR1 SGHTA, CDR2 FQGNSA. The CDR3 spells CASSLETGRPAFF. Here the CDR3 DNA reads TGTGCCAGCAGCTTAGAGACAGGGCGGCCCGCTTTCTTT.

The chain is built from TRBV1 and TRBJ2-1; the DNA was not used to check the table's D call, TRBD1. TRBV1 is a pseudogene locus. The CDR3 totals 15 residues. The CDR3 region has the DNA TGCACCAGCAGCCAACCCTGGGGGCGCTTCTTAGAGCAGTTCTTC. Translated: CTSSQPWGRFLEQFF.

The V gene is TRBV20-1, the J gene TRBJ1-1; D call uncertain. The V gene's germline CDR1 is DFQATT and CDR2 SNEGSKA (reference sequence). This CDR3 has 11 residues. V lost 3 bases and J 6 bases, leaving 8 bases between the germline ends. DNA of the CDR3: TGCAGTGCTAGTTTGCGGGCTGAAGCTTTCTTT. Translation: CSASLRAEAFF.

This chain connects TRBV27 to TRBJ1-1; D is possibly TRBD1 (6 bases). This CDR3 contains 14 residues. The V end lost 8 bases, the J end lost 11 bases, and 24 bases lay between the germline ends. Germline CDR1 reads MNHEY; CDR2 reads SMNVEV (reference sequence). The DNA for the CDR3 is TGTGCCAGCTGCTTTTTCGGACACCAAAGGGGGGCTTTCTTT. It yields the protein CASCFFGHQRGAFF.

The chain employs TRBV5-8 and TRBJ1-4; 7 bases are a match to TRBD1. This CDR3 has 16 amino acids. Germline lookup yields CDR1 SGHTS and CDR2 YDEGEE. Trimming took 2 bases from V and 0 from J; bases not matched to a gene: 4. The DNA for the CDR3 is TGTGCCAGCAGCTTTGACAGGGTGGCAACTAATGAAAAACTGTTTTTT. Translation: CASSFDRVATNEKLFF.

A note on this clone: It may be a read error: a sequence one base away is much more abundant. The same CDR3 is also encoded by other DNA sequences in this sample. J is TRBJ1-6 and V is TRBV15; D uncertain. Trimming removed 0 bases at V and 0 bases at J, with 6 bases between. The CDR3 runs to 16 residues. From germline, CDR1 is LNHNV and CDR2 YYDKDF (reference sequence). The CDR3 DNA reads TGTGCCACCAGCAGAGATGGCAGCTCCTATAATTCACCCCTCCACTTT. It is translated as CATSRDGSSYNSPLHF.

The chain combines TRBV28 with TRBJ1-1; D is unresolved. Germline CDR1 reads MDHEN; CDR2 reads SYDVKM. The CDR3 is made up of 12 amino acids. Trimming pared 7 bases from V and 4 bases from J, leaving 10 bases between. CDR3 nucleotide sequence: TGTGCCAGCATGGAGGGCAGCACTGAAGCTTTCTTT. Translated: CASMEGSTEAFF. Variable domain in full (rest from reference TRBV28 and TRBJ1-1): DVKVTQSSRYLVKRTGEKVFLECVQDMDHENMFWYRQDPGLGLRLIYFSYDVKMKEKGDIPEGYSVSREKKERFSLILESASTNQTSMYLCASMEGSTEAFFGQGTRLTVV.

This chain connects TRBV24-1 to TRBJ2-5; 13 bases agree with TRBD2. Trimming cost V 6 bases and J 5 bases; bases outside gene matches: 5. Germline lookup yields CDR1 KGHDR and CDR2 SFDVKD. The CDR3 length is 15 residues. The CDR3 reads CATSSLAGGWETQYF. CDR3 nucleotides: TGTGCCACCAGTTCACTAGCGGGAGGGTGGGAGACCCAGTACTTC.

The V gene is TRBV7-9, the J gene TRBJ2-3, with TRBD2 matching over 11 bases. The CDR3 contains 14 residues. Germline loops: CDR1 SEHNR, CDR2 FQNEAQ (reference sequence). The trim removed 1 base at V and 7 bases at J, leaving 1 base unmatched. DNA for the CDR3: TGTGCCAGCAGCTTAGGACTAGCGGGGAATACGCAGTATTTT. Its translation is CASSLGLAGNTQYF.

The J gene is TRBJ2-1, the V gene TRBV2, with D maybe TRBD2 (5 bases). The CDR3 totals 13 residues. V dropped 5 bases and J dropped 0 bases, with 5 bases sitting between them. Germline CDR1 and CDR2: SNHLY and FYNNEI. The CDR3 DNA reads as TGTGCCAGCAGTCGGGACTCCTACAATGAGCAGTTCTTC. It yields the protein CASSRDSYNEQFF.

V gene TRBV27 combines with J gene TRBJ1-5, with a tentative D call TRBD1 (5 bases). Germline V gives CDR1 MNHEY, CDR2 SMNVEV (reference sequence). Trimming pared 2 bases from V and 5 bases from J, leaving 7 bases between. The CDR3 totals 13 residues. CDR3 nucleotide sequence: TGTGCCAGCAGTTTACAGGGATATCAGCCCCAGCATTTT. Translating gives CASSLQGYQPQHF.

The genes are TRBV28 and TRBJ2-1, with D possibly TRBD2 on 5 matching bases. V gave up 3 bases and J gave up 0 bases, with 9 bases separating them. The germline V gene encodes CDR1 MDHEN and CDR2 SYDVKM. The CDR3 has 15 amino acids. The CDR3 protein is CASSFGESSYNEQFF. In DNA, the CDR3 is TGTGCCAGCAGTTTTGGGGAGAGCTCCTACAATGAGCAGTTCTTC.

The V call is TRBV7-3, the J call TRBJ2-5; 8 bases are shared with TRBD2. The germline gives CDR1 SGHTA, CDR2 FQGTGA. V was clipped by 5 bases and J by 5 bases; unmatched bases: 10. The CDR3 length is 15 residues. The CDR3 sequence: CASSPTSGYGETQYF. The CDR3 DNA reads TGTGCCAGCAGCCCCACTAGCGGCTACGGTGAGACCCAGTACTTC.

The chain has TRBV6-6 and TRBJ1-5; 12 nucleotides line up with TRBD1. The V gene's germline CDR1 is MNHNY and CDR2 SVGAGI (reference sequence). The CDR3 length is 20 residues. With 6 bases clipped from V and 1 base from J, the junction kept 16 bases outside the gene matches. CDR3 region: CASSLIHGTGGVRSNQPQHF. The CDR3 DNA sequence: TGTGCCAGCAGCTTAATTCACGGGACAGGGGGCGTCCGGAGCAATCAGCCCCAGCATTTT.

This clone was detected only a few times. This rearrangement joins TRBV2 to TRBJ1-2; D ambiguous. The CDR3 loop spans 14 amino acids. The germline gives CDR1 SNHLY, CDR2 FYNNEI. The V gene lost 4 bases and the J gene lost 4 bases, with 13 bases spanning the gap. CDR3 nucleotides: TGTGCCAGCAGTGTAGGAGCCCTAGGCTATGGCTACACCTTC. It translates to CASSVGALGYGYTF.

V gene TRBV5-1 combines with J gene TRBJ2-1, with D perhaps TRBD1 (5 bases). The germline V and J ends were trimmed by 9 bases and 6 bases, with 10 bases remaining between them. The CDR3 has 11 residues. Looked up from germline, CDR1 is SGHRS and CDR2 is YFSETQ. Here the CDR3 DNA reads TGCGCCACCCAGGGTGGCAATGAGCAGTTCTTC. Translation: CATQGGNEQFF.

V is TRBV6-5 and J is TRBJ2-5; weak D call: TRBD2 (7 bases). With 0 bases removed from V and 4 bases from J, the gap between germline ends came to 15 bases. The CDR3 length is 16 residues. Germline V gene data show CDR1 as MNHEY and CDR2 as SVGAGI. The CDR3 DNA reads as TGTGCCAGCAGTTACTCGGGGGGGGCTTGGCGAGAGACCCAGTACTTC. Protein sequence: CASSYSGGAWRETQYF.

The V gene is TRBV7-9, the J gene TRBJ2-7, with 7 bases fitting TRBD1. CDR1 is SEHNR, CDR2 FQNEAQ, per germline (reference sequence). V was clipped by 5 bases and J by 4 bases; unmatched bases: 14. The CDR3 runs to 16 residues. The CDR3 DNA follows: TGTGCCAGCAGCCCAGGGGGTGGAAATTTGGCGTACGAGCAGTACTTC. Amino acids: CASSPGGGNLAYEQYF. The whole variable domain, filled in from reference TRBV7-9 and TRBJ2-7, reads DTGVSQNPRHKITKRGQNVTFRCDPISEHNRLYWYRQTLGQGPEFLTYFQNEAQLEKSRLLSDRFSAERPKGSFSTLEIQRTEQGDSAMYLCASSPGGGNLAYEQYFGPGTRLTVT.

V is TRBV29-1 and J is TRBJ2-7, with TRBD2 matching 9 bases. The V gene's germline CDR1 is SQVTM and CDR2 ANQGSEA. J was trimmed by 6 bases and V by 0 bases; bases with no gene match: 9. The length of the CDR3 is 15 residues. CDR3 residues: CSVEDSGAGGTEQYF. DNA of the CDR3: TGCAGCGTTGAAGATTCAGGGGCGGGGGGGACCGAGCAGTACTTC.

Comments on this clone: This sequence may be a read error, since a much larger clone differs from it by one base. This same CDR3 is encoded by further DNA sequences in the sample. The CDR3 spells CASSLSGSSYNEQFF. The CDR3, as DNA: TGTGCCAGCAGCCTTAGCGGGAGCTCCTACAATGAGCAGTTCTTC. The chain links TRBV7-2 to TRBJ2-1; TRBD2 matches at 9 bases. This CDR3 is 15 amino acids long. Unmatched junction bases numbered 2, after V lost 5 bases and J lost 0 bases. CDR1 is SGHTA and CDR2 is FQGNSA in the germline V gene.